Described below is a single T cell receptor beta chain sequence and its context. The antigen is not known. The primer mix had 60 Vbeta and 13 Jbeta primers. The table came from immunoSEQ multiplex PCR; TCRdb's copy has only in-frame clones and leaves some out. The repertoire holds 180,000 or so clones, with approximately 72% as singletons. This sample stems from a study of cytomegalovirus exposure and HLA in healthy donors. Study observations and caveats: High sensitivity and specificity were reportedly achieved when the classifier diagnosed cytomegalovirus status. An analysis done earlier found most TCR beta V segments productive about 90% or about 30% of the time. Through in vitro validation, three CMV-associated chains were shown to be specific for CMV antigens. TRBV6-2, TRBV6-3 and some other V segments were unresolvable in 87-base-pair reads.

CDR1 and CDR2 (germline): SGHKS, YYEKEE (reference sequence). This CDR3 contains 13 residues. V was cut by 3 bases and J by 6 bases, with 13 bases left in between. V gene TRBV5-5 combines with J gene TRBJ2-7, with a tentative D call TRBD1 (6 bases). The sequence came from a human donor in good health. The sequenced sample consisted of PBMCs. The CDR3 sequence is CASSSDRYGEQYF. CDR3 nucleotide sequence: TGTGCCAGCAGCTCCGACAGGTATGGCGAGCAGTACTTC.